What follows are 7 T cell receptor beta chains derived from one specimen sequenced in a study of OX40 agonist ivuxolimab in advanced cancers. Sequencing used immunoSEQ multiplex PCR; TCRdb keeps in-frame clones, though not all of them. The data contain about 7,000 clones, 76% of them singletons. The source was CD4+ or CD8+ T cells sorted from blood, collected in a trial of the OX40 agonist ivuxolimab. The receptors originated from an adult with an advanced solid tumor such as melanoma, head and neck, liver or kidney cancer.

This clone is medium-sized in the sample. The rearrangement links TRBV11-2 to TRBJ2-1, with D tentatively TRBD2 (5 bases). Germline lookup yields CDR1 SGHAT and CDR2 FQNNGV. Trimming cost V 7 bases and J 6 bases, with 28 bases left between them. The CDR3 consists of 18 residues. The CDR3 DNA sequence: TGTGCCAGCACCCGAAGTGGTGGTGGCGGGCTTTCGGGCAATGAGCAGTTCTTC. This translates into CASTRSGGGGLSGNEQFF.

There are a few counts of this clone. V and J are TRBV7-8 and TRBJ2-1; D is unresolved. The germline CDR1 and CDR2 sequences are SGHVS and FQNEAQ. V was pared by 5 bases and J by 12 bases, with 14 bases between. This CDR3 contains 12 residues. The CDR3 spells CASSGLTQWQFF. DNA for the CDR3: TGTGCCAGCAGCGGCCTCACGCAGTGGCAGTTCTTC.

This sequence joins TRBV6-1 and TRBJ2-7; D not certain. Trimming left V 4 bases short and J 3 bases short, with 10 bases between. Germline V gene lookup returns CDR1 MNHNS and CDR2 SASEGT. The CDR3 has 13 residues. CDR3 residues: CASSGHGNYEQYF. CDR3 sequence (DNA): TGTGCCAGCAGTGGGCATGGAAACTACGAGCAGTACTTC.

The V gene is TRBV9, the J gene TRBJ2-7; 12 bases are shared with TRBD1. Germline lookup yields CDR1 SGDLS and CDR2 YYNGEE. J was trimmed by 5 bases and V by 6 bases; bases with no gene match: 9. The length of the CDR3 is 15 residues. CDR3 sequence reads: CASNEYGTGGDEQYF. The CDR3 DNA is TGTGCCAGCAACGAATACGGGACAGGGGGCGACGAGCAGTACTTC. The full variable domain, with the rest looked up from reference TRBV9 and TRBJ2-7, is DSGVTQTPKHLITATGQRVTLRCSPRSGDLSVYWYQQSLDQGLQFLIQYYNGEERAKGNILERFSAQQFPDLHSELNLSSLELGDSALYFCASNEYGTGGDEQYFGPGTRLTVT.

The chain couples TRBV30 to TRBJ1-2; D possibly corresponds to TRBD1 (5 bases). Per germline, CDR1 GTSNPN and CDR2 SVGIG (reference sequence). V lost 8 bases, J lost 6 bases, and 19 bases lay in between. The CDR3 contains 13 residues. CDR3 amino acids: CARTAGGENGYTF. DNA for the CDR3: TGTGCCCGTACCGCCGGGGGTGAGAATGGCTACACCTTC.

CDR3 nucleotides: TGCGCCAGCAGCCGAGACGGCGGGAGACAAGAGACCCAGTACTTC. The encoded protein is CASSRDGGRQETQYF. The chain combines TRBV4-1 with TRBJ2-5; TRBD2 aligns across 7 bases. CDR1 and CDR2 (germline): MGHRA, YSYEKL. The CDR3 runs 15 residues. Losses at the gene ends were 4 bases for V and 2 bases for J; bases not matched to a gene: 7.

This chain uses TRBV15 with TRBJ2-4; D is uncertain. The CDR3 totals 13 residues. CDR1 and CDR2 (germline): LNHNV, YYDKDF (reference sequence). Deletions cut 6 bases from V and 1 base from J, with 7 bases between. DNA for the CDR3: TGTGCCACCAGGGATTCGGCCAAAAACATTCAGTACTTC. Translation: CATRDSAKNIQYF. The entire variable domain, with the rest obtained from reference TRBV15 and TRBJ2-4, is as follows: DAMVIQNPRYQVTQFGKPVTLSCSQTLNHNVMYWYQQKSSQAPKLLFHYYDKDFNNEADTPDNFQSRRPNTSFCFLDIRSPGLGDTAMYLCATRDSAKNIQYFGAGTRLSVL.